Listed below are T cell receptor beta chains from one sample, sequenced in a study of response to subunit inactivated influenza vaccine. TCRdb fed the RT-PCR reads into MiXCR, producing one record per CDR3 protein. This sample has some 640,000 distinct CDR3 sequences; around 14% occur once, and the top ten carry 6.5% to 8.5%. The starting material was PBMCs from blood, obtained 14 to 15 days before vaccination. The receptors shown here come from a man aged 50 to 59 who received an inactivated influenza vaccine. Each CDR3 is given with its conserved first and last residue. The D gene is left open where the match is weak. A row's size may be missing; if present it is once, few, many or a size class.

abundance,d_gene,v_gene,j_gene,CDR3nt,CDR3aa
.,.,TRBV20-1,TRBJ2-1,TGCAGTGCTAGAGGCGGGACCTACGATGAGCAGTTCTTC,CSARGGTYDEQFF
many,.,TRBV4-3,TRBJ1-1,TGCGCCAGCAGCCAAGGACCGAGGACTGAAGCTTTCTTT,CASSQGPRTEAFF
.,.,TRBV7-2,TRBJ2-1,TGTGCCAGCAGCTTAGAGGTTGGGGGGTCCTACAATGAGCAGTTCTTC,CASSLEVGGSYNEQFF
few,TRBD1,TRBV12-3/TRBV12-4,TRBJ2-5,TGTGCCAGCAGCTTCCTACAGGGGTCCGAAGAGACCCAGTACTTC,CASSFLQGSEETQYF
few,.,TRBV7-2,TRBJ2-1,TGTGCCAGCAGCCTACCGCCAGCAGAGCAGTTCTTC,CASSLPPAEQFF
.,.,TRBV29-1,TRBJ1-2,TGCAGCGTTGAATTGATCTATGGCTACACCTTC,CSVELIYGYTF
.,.,TRBV30,TRBJ2-1,TGTGCCTGGAGTGTAGGTCTCGGGGACGGTGAGCAGTTCTTC,CAWSVGLGDGEQFF
many,.,TRBV5-1,TRBJ2-2,TGCGCCAGCAGCTTGGTCCAAACAGGGACCGGGGAGCTGTTTTTT,CASSLVQTGTGELFF
.,.,TRBV7-2,TRBJ2-7,TGTGCCAGCAGCAAAGCACTCCACAACGAGAAGTACTTC,CASSKALHNEKYF
many,.,TRBV7-2,TRBJ2-1,TGTGCCAGCAGCTTAGCGGGAACGGGGTCCTACAATGAGCAGTTCTTC,CASSLAGTGSYNEQFF
.,TRBD1,TRBV20-1,TRBJ2-7,TGCAGTGCTAGGGGACAGGGGGATTCCTACGAGCAGTACTTC,CSARGQGDSYEQYF
.,.,TRBV20-1,TRBJ1-2,TGCAGTGCCCGAGACAGATTTAACTATGGCTACACCTTC,CSARDRFNYGYTF
few,.,TRBV28,TRBJ1-1,TGTGCCAGCAGTTTAGCCTTTGAGGGGAGAGCTTTCTTT,CASSLAFEGRAFF
few,TRBD2,TRBV14,TRBJ2-1,TGTGCCAGCAGCCAAGGGAGCGGGAGGGCCTTGAACTCCTACAATGAGCAGTTCTTC,CASSQGSGRALNSYNEQFF
many,.,TRBV4-3,TRBJ1-5,TGCGCCAGCAGCCAGGGTGTCGGCGGAAATCAGCCCCAGCATTTT,CASSQGVGGNQPQHF
.,.,TRBV2,TRBJ2-3,TGTGCCAGCAGTGACCCTAGCGAAAGGGATACGCAGTATTTT,CASSDPSERDTQYF
once,.,TRBV28,TRBJ2-7,TGTGCCAGCAGCCCGGGACCGCCTGTTAACGAGCAGTACTTC,CASSPGPPVNEQYF
many,TRBD2,TRBV20-1,TRBJ2-5,TGCAGTGCTCCAGAGCGGGGAAAAGAGACCCAGTACTTC,CSAPERGKETQYF
once,TRBD2,TRBV20-1,TRBJ2-7,TGCAGTGCGAGCGACAGGGTCGGGACTAGCAGCTACGAGCAGTACTTC,CSASDRVGTSSYEQYF
.,.,TRBV24-1,TRBJ2-5,TGTGCCACCAGTGATAGTCCCTCGGAGACCCAGTACTTC,CATSDSPSETQYF
.,.,TRBV30,TRBJ1-5,TGTGCCTGGAGGGGGCAGGGAGGGAAGCCCCAGCATTTT,CAWRGQGGKPQHF
once,TRBD1,TRBV4-2,TRBJ1-2,TGTGCCAGCAGCCCAAGGGACAGGGCACAGGGGGGCTACACCTTC,CASSPRDRAQGGYTF
.,.,TRBV20-1,TRBJ2-7,TGCAGTGTCCACCAACGCCGGGACTTTACCTACGAGCAGTACTTC,CSVHQRRDFTYEQYF
many,.,TRBV28,TRBJ2-5,TGTGCCAGCAAGGCCGGGGGTCCCCAAGAGACCCAGTACTTC,CASKAGGPQETQYF
.,TRBD1,TRBV7-2,TRBJ1-5,TGTGCCAGCAGCCGCAGGGACAGCAACAATCAGCCCCAGCATTTT,CASSRRDSNNQPQHF
few,TRBD1,TRBV7-6,TRBJ2-3,TGTGCCAGCAGCCCCTGGACAGGGTTAAACACAGATACGCAGTATTTT,CASSPWTGLNTDTQYF
.,.,TRBV13,TRBJ2-1,TGTGCCAGCAGCTTACGTGAGGGGGGGAAGGATGAGCAGTTCTTC,CASSLREGGKDEQFF
few,TRBD2,TRBV28,TRBJ2-1,TGTGCCAGCAGTCCCCGTGTCGGGAGGTATGGGTCCTACAATGAGCAGTTCTTC,CASSPRVGRYGSYNEQFF